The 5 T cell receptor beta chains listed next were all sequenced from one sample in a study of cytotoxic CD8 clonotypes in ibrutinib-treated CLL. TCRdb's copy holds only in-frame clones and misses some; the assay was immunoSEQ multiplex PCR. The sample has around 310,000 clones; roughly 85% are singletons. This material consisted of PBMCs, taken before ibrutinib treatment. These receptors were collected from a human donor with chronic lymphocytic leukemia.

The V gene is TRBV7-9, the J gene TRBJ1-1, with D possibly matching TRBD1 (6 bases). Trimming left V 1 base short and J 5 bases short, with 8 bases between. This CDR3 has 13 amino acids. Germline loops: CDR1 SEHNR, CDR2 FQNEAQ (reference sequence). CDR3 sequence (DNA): TGTGCCAGCAGCTTAGACAGGGCGACTGAAGCTTTCTTT. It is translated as CASSLDRATEAFF.

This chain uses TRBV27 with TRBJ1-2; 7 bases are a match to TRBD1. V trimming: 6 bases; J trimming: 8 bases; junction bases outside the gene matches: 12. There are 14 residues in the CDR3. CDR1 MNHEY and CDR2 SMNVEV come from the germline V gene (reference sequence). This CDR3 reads CASSRIDRVGGYTF. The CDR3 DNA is TGTGCCAGCAGCCGGATAGACAGGGTCGGAGGCTACACCTTC.

CDR3: CASSPIAQLNTEAFF. The CDR3 coding sequence is TGTGCCAGCTCACCCATCGCGCAGTTGAACACTGAAGCTTTCTTT. This sequence joins TRBV18 and TRBJ1-1; no firm D call. CDR3 length equals 15 residues. Germline V gives CDR1 KGHSH, CDR2 LQKENI. Trimming stripped 3 bases from V and 0 bases from J, with 11 bases between.

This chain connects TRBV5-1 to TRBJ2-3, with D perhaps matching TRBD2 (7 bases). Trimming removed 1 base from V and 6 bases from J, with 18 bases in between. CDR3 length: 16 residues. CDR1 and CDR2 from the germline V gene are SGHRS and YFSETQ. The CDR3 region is CASSLRFAGAGDTQYF. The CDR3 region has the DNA TGCGCCAGCAGCTTGAGGTTTGCGGGGGCCGGGGATACGCAGTATTTT.

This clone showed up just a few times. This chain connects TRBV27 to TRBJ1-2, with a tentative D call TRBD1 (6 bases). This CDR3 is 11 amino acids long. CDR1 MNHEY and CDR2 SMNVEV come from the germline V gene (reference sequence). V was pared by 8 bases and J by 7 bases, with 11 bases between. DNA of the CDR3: TGTGCCAGCGGCAGGGGTTTTGGCTACACCTTC. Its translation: CASGRGFGYTF.